This T cell receptor beta chain originates from a study of radiation and T cells in renal cell carcinoma. This sample's time point: blood 4 weeks post-SBRT, at nephrectomy. Documented treatment: 15 Gy SBRT to primary tumor, nephrectomy 4 weeks later. This clone has just a few counts. The length of the CDR3 is 17 residues. Trimming pared 6 bases from V and 0 bases from J, leaving 21 bases between. Germline loops: CDR1 WSHSY, CDR2 SAAADI. Here immunoSEQ multiplex PCR was the method, and the copy in TCRdb shows in-frame clones only, minus some. In the table there are roughly 100,000 clones, 80% to 90% of which are singletons.

The receptor's source is a man between 60 and 70 years old with renal cell carcinoma. The chain carries TRBV10-2 and TRBJ2-7; D could derive from TRBD1 or TRBD2 (6 bases each). The sample consisted of blood, taken from a patient whose treatment included radiotherapy and nephrectomy. The CDR3 nucleotides read TGCGCCAGCAGGGGAGGCGGGTCACAGGGATCCTCCTACGAGCAGTACTTC. Protein product: CASRGGGSQGSSYEQYF.